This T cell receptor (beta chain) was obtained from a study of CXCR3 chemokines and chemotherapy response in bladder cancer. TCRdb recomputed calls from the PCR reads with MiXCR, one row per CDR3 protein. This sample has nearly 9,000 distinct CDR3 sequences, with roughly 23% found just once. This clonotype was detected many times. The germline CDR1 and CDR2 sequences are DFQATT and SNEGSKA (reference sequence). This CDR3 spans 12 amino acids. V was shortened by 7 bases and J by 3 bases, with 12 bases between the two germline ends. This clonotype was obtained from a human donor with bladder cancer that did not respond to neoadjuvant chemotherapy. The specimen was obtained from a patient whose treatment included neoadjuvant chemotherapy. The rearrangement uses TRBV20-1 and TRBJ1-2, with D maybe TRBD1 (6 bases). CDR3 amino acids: CSGVGQYYGYTF. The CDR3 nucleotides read TGCAGTGGAGTAGGACAGTACTATGGCTACACCTTC.